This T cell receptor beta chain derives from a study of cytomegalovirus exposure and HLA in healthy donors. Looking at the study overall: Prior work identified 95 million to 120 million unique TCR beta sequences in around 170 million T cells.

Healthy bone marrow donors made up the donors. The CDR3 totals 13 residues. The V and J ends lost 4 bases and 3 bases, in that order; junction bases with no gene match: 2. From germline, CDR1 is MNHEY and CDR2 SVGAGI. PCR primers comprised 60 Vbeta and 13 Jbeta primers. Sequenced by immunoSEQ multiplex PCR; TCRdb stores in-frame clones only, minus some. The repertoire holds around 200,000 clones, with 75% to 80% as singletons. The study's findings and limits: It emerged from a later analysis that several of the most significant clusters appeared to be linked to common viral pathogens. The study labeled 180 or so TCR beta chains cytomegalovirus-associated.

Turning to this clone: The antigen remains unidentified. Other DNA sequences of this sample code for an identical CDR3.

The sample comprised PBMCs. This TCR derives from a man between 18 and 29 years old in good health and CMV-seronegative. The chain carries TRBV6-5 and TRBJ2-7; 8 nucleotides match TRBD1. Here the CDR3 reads CASSLGTGYEQYF. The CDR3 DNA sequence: TGTGCCAGCAGTTTAGGGACAGGCTACGAGCAGTACTTC.